These 6 T cell receptor beta chains share one sample of origin, sequenced in a study of blood T cell repertoires in COVID-19 (dated by TCRdb to the early 2020s). Library construction relied on the immunoSEQ multiplex PCR assay. This is the immuneACCESS table as TCRdb keeps it, with only in-frame sequences that have V and J called. A part of the clones is gone; compared with another copy, unresolved V genes explain less than half, and the rest is unexplained. This sample is represented by around 300,000 clones; 70% to 90% of them were singletons. The ten largest clones take up over 4% of the sample. The sequenced sample consisted of PBMCs or T cells enriched from blood (not recorded which). Receptors originate from a woman younger than 45 who had recovered from COVID-19.

The CDR3 bases are TGTGCCAGCAGCGCAAAGCGGGGGGCTAGGACAGATACGCAGTATTTT. Translating it yields CASSAKRGARTDTQYF. This chain connects TRBV9 to TRBJ2-3; 9 positions match TRBD2. This CDR3 is 16 amino acids long. Trimming removed 3 bases from V and 3 bases from J; junction bases left unmatched: 8. Germline V gives CDR1 SGDLS, CDR2 YYNGEE.

The V gene is TRBV7-2, the J gene TRBJ2-4, with TRBD1 matching over 12 bases. Germline loops: CDR1 SGHTA, CDR2 FQGNSA. This CDR3 has 19 residues. The ends lost 4 bases at V and 0 bases at J; junction bases unmatched: 10. The CDR3 is CASSWSGTGGVGAKNIQYF. CDR3 bases: TGTGCCAGCAGCTGGTCCGGGACAGGGGGCGTCGGAGCCAAAAACATTCAGTACTTC.

This rearrangement joins TRBV11-2 to TRBJ2-4, with D maybe TRBD1 (6 bases). The CDR3 runs to 19 residues. CDR1 is SGHAT and CDR2 is FQNNGV in the germline V gene. Deletions cut 3 bases from V and 0 bases from J, with 21 bases between. The CDR3 coding sequence is TGTGCCAGCAGCTTCCTAGGGCCCTTGAGGGGGATAGCCAAAAACATTCAGTACTTC. Its protein product is CASSFLGPLRGIAKNIQYF.

J is TRBJ2-7 and V is TRBV24-1; D is possibly TRBD2 (5 bases). There are 14 residues in the CDR3. V was trimmed by 6 bases and J by 1 base, leaving 12 bases between them. The V gene's germline CDR1 is KGHDR and CDR2 SFDVKD. The CDR3 DNA reads as TGTGCCACCAGTTCCGGGGTCCCTTCCTACGAGCAGTACTTC. Protein product: CATSSGVPSYEQYF.

The V gene is TRBV13, the J gene TRBJ2-7; D is perhaps TRBD1 (6 bases). This CDR3 comprises 15 residues. Trimming removed 5 bases from V and 5 bases from J, with 19 bases in between. Germline V gene sequence: CDR1 PRHDT, CDR2 FYEKMQ (reference sequence). DNA for the CDR3: TGTGCCAGCAGCGAAGAACAGGGAATCGAGAACGAGCAGTACTTC. Its protein product is CASSEEQGIENEQYF.

This clone showed up just once. The J gene is TRBJ2-7, the V gene TRBV15; maybe TRBD1 (6 bases). The CDR3 contains 13 residues. Trimming stripped 0 bases from V and 3 bases from J, with 6 bases between. The germline CDR1 and CDR2 sequences are LNHNV and YYDKDF (reference sequence). The CDR3 loop is CATSREQGYEQYF. CDR3 DNA: TGTGCCACCAGCAGAGAACAGGGCTACGAGCAGTACTTC.